The 8 T cell receptor beta chains given below trace back to one sample, sequenced in a study of monozygotic twins with inflammatory bowel disease. TCRdb reprocessed the 5' RACE reads and keeps a single row for each CDR3 protein, giving no DNA. This listing includes approximately 400,000 distinct CDR3 sequences. Sample: blood. The origin of the receptors is a human donor with ulcerative colitis or Crohn's disease, or a healthy co-twin of an affected twin (not recorded which).

This rearrangement joins TRBV28 to TRBJ2-7; with no DNA, the TCRdb D assignment of TRBD2 cannot be verified. Germline V gene sequence: CDR1 MDHEN, CDR2 SYDVKM. This CDR3 comprises 13 residues. The chain's CDR3 is CASSPLTFGEQYF.

This CDR3 is CASSTPPGRDNEKLFF. The chain recombines TRBV12-3 or TRBV12-4 with TRBJ1-4; there is no DNA to check the TCRdb D call of TRBD1. This CDR3 comprises 16 residues.

The J gene is TRBJ1-1, the V gene TRBV7-9. This CDR3 has 14 residues. Germline values: CDR1 SEHNR, CDR2 FQNEAQ (reference sequence). The CDR3 sequence: CASSLSSGDTEAFF. Combining the CDR3 with reference TRBV7-9 and TRBJ1-1 gives the whole variable domain DTGVSQNPRHKITKRGQNVTFRCDPISEHNRLYWYRQTLGQGPEFLTYFQNEAQLEKSRLLSDRFSAERPKGSFSTLEIQRTEQGDSAMYLCASSLSSGDTEAFFGQGTRLTVV.

The rearrangement joins TRBV6-4 to TRBJ2-7; no DNA is available, so the TRBD1 call from TCRdb remains unchecked. CDR1 is MRHNA and CDR2 is SNTAGT in the germline V gene. The length of the CDR3 is 14 residues. CDR3 sequence: CATAMTGDSYEQYF.

CDR3 loop: CATSRPGLAGAVNEQYF. The chain couples TRBV15 to TRBJ2-7; TCRdb names TRBD2, which stays unverified in the absence of DNA. The germline CDR1 and CDR2 sequences are LNHNV and YYDKDF (reference sequence). The CDR3 length is 17 residues.

The rearrangement joins TRBV10-3 to TRBJ2-5; TCRdb's D call of TRBD1 is untestable without DNA. Per germline, CDR1 ENHRY and CDR2 SYGVKD. The CDR3 sequence is 13 residues long. The CDR3 region is CATGTEARETQYF.

This chain uses TRBV10-3 with TRBJ2-2; the TCRdb call, TRBD2, lacks DNA for checking. The CDR3 has 14 amino acids. Germline V CDR1 and CDR2: ENHRY, SYGVKD. The CDR3: CAIPGRPNTGELFF.

This chain connects TRBV10-2 to TRBJ2-7; no DNA is available, so the TRBD1 call from TCRdb remains unchecked. This CDR3 has 13 amino acids. Germline loops: CDR1 WSHSY, CDR2 SAAADI. CDR3 amino acids: CASSVGGDYEQYF.